This TCR beta chain was recovered during a study of CXCR3-negative and CXCR3-positive naive CD8 T cells. General study results and limits: TCR strength was inferred from TRB CDR3 properties, while surface CD5 was comparable between naive subsets.

Worth noting for this clonotype: Its antigen remains unidentified.

The TRB cDNA libraries were prepared by 5' RACE with UMI labels. From the 5' RACE reads, TCRdb lists one entry per CDR3 protein and no DNA. The table gives under 50,000 distinct CDR3 sequences; the top ten clones make up 2% to 3% of it. Sequenced sample: naive CXCR3- CD8+ T cells from blood. As for subset: CD45RO-CCR7+CD27+CD95- naive CD8+ T cells lacking CXCR3 (TNR3-). This clonotype was obtained from a human donor in good health. Some clones in this sample may be carry-over from other donors' samples.

The CDR3 protein is CASSPTIGGSTDTQYF. The rearrangement joins TRBV14 to TRBJ2-3; TCRdb's D call, TRBD2, is unchecked because there is no DNA. In germline, CDR1 is SGHDN, CDR2 FVKESK. The CDR3 extends over 16 amino acids.